One sample yielded the 26 T cell receptor beta chains listed below, sequenced in a study of CD8 T cells in Susac syndrome. Reverse transcription used roughly 0.45 to 1 ug RNA and random hexamers. TCRdb reanalysed the immunoSEQ multiplex PCR reads using MiXCR and keeps one entry per CDR3 protein. This sample yields some 150,000 distinct CDR3 sequences, of which just under 95% are seen a single time; 0.21% belongs to the top ten. Sequenced material: CD8+ T cells from PBMCs. These receptor sequences come from a human donor with multiple sclerosis.

The chain combines TRBV15 with TRBJ1-5; 9 bases align to TRBD1. The CDR3 contains 16 residues. V shed 0 bases and J 6 bases; nucleotides not matched to a gene: 6. The V gene's germline CDR1 is LNHNV and CDR2 YYDKDF (reference sequence). This CDR3 reads CATSRDGGQGIQPQHF. Written as DNA, the CDR3 is TGTGCCACCAGCAGAGATGGCGGACAGGGGATTCAGCCCCAGCATTTT.

The V and J genes are TRBV25-1 and TRBJ2-1, with D tentatively TRBD2 (7 bases). This CDR3 has 14 residues. The V and J ends lost 4 bases and 8 bases respectively, with 15 bases between them. Germline V gene data show CDR1 as MGHDK and CDR2 as SYGVNS. CDR3 sequence reads: CASSGGGPFYEQFF. As DNA, the CDR3 is TGTGCCAGCAGTGGGGGGGGGCCATTTTATGAGCAGTTCTTC.

The chain recombines TRBV20-1 with TRBJ1-2; 7 nucleotides align to TRBD1. This CDR3 is built from 17 residues. CDR1 and CDR2 (germline): DFQATT, SNEGSKA (reference sequence). V lost 0 bases, J lost 4 bases, and 14 bases stayed unmatched. The CDR3 nucleotides read TGCAGTGCTAGAGATCGAGACAGGGCTGTCCCGAGCTATGGCTACACCTTC. Protein sequence: CSARDRDRAVPSYGYTF.

The chain joins TRBV4-1 to TRBJ2-7, with D uncertain. Germline V gene data show CDR1 as MGHRA and CDR2 as YSYEKL. V was cut by 5 bases and J by 2 bases, with 13 bases left in between. This CDR3 has 14 residues. The chain's CDR3 is CASSVTVVPYEQYF. The CDR3 bases are TGCGCCAGCAGCGTAACCGTAGTTCCCTACGAGCAGTACTTC.

CDR3 bases: TGTGCCACCAGCAGCCACGGCCCAGGTTCACCCCTCCACTTT. Protein product: CATSSHGPGSPLHF. The chain links TRBV15 to TRBJ1-6; D uncertain. V dropped 3 bases and J dropped 9 bases, with 12 bases sitting between them. Germline-derived CDR1 and CDR2 are LNHNV and YYDKDF (reference sequence). The CDR3 extends over 14 amino acids. The variable domain in full, with the rest retrieved from reference TRBV15 and TRBJ1-6, is DAMVIQNPRYQVTQFGKPVTLSCSQTLNHNVMYWYQQKSSQAPKLLFHYYDKDFNNEADTPDNFQSRRPNTSFCFLDIRSPGLGDTAMYLCATSSHGPGSPLHFGNGTRLTVT.

The gene calls are TRBV12-3 or TRBV12-4 and TRBJ1-5; 7 bases align to TRBD1. The length of the CDR3 is 15 residues. Losses at the gene ends were 3 bases for V and 5 bases for J; bases not matched to a gene: 7. The CDR3 loop reads CASSLSQGVYQPQHF. The CDR3 DNA reads TGTGCCAGCAGTTTGTCCCAGGGGGTATATCAGCCCCAGCATTTT.

This chain joins TRBV7-9 and TRBJ1-1; TRBD1 aligns across 8 bases. Germline CDR1 reads SEHNR; CDR2 reads FQNEAQ (reference sequence). The ends lost 2 bases at V and 6 bases at J; junction bases unmatched: 14. CDR3 length: 17 amino acids. The DNA for the CDR3 is TGTGCCAGCAGCTTAATGGACAGGGCGGTCCCTATGCCTGAAGCTTTCTTT. Amino acids: CASSLMDRAVPMPEAFF.

The count of this clonotype is one. The rearrangement uses TRBV5-1 and TRBJ1-2; D possibly corresponds to TRBD1 (5 bases). CDR1 is SGHRS and CDR2 is YFSETQ in the germline V gene. V shed 3 bases and J shed 4 bases, with 19 bases lying between them. The CDR3 is 16 residues long. DNA of the CDR3: TGCGCCAGCAGCTCCGGGGCGCCGGCATCTCCCTATGGCTACACCTTC. It codes for CASSSGAPASPYGYTF.

This clonotype was detected only once. J is TRBJ2-5 and V is TRBV13; D uncertain. This CDR3 is 14 amino acids long. Germline values: CDR1 PRHDT, CDR2 FYEKMQ (reference sequence). V shed 3 bases and J shed 2 bases, with 10 bases lying between them. In DNA form, the CDR3 reads TGTGCCAGCAGCTTGTTCTCTGGTCAAGAGACCCAGTACTTC. This sequence encodes CASSLFSGQETQYF.

This clonotype was recorded a few times. J is TRBJ1-5 and V is TRBV30; D unclear. CDR1 and CDR2 from the germline V gene are GTSNPN and SVGIG (reference sequence). With 1 base removed from V and 3 bases from J, the gap between germline ends came to 10 bases. The CDR3 is made up of 14 amino acids. CDR3 sequence: CAWSEENSNQPQHF. CDR3 DNA: TGTGCCTGGAGTGAGGAGAACTCCAATCAGCCCCAGCATTTT.

This sequence joins TRBV10-3 and TRBJ1-5; D gene unclear. CDR1 and CDR2 (germline): ENHRY, SYGVKD. The V end was cut by 3 bases, the J end by 0 bases, with 6 bases between. CDR3 length: 14 residues. The CDR3: CAISDPDSNQPQHF. CDR3 coding DNA: TGTGCCATCAGTGACCCTGATAGCAATCAGCCCCAGCATTTT.

The chain has TRBV7-9 and TRBJ2-1, with D perhaps TRBD1 (5 bases). The CDR3 is 16 amino acids. V lost 1 base and J 3 bases, leaving 13 bases between the germline ends. Germline V gene sequence: CDR1 SEHNR, CDR2 FQNEAQ (reference sequence). The CDR3 DNA reads as TGTGCCAGCAGCTTAGAACCAGGGTCGGTCTACAATGAGCAGTTCTTC. It translates to CASSLEPGSVYNEQFF.

V gene TRBV29-1 combines with J gene TRBJ2-7; possibly TRBD2 for D (6 bases). The CDR3 is 14 amino acids. V was trimmed by 5 bases and J by 9 bases, leaving 23 bases between them. The germline gives CDR1 SQVTM, CDR2 ANQGSEA. CDR3 in amino acids: CSVLDPRGGRRQYF. CDR3 sequence (DNA): TGCAGCGTTCTGGATCCTCGGGGAGGTCGGCGGCAGTACTTC.

This clonotype was recorded once. The rearrangement joins TRBV27 to TRBJ1-1; unclear D gene. V shed 6 bases and J shed 1 base, with 9 bases lying between them. The length of the CDR3 is 13 residues. Looked up from germline, CDR1 is MNHEY and CDR2 is SMNVEV (reference sequence). CDR3 amino acids: CASRRSGNTEAFF. CDR3 sequence (DNA): TGTGCCAGCAGAAGATCCGGGAACACTGAAGCTTTCTTT.

This clonotype was detected ten times or more. This rearrangement joins TRBV13 to TRBJ2-7; D is uncertain. Trimming removed 5 bases at V and 4 bases at J, with 15 bases between. From germline, CDR1 is PRHDT and CDR2 FYEKMQ (reference sequence). CDR3 length equals 14 residues. The DNA for the CDR3 is TGTGCCAGCAGCCCCAGGTCTAAGGAGTACGAGCAGTACTTC. Translation gives CASSPRSKEYEQYF.

V usage is TRBV9 and J usage is TRBJ1-2; D not certain. V was pared by 4 bases and J by 3 bases, with 13 bases between. Germline V gives CDR1 SGDLS, CDR2 YYNGEE. There are 14 residues in the CDR3. CDR3 DNA: TGTGCCAGCAGCCCCCCCGGTCGCGACTATGGCTACACCTTC. This encodes CASSPPGRDYGYTF. The whole variable domain, remainder taken from reference TRBV9 and TRBJ1-2, is DSGVTQTPKHLITATGQRVTLRCSPRSGDLSVYWYQQSLDQGLQFLIQYYNGEERAKGNILERFSAQQFPDLHSELNLSSLELGDSALYFCASSPPGRDYGYTFGSGTRLTVV.

This sequence joins TRBV11-2 and TRBJ2-7; unclear D gene. The V end lost 2 bases, the J end lost 1 base, and 6 bases lay between the germline ends. The length of the CDR3 is 13 residues. In germline, CDR1 is SGHAT, CDR2 FQNNGV. CDR3 DNA sequence: TGTGCCAGCAGCTTACTCCAGTCCTACGAGCAGTACTTC. As protein: CASSLLQSYEQYF.

The rearrangement uses TRBV7-2 and TRBJ2-1; 7 bases agree with TRBD2. Germline trimming cut 6 bases from V and 4 bases from J; bases unmatched to any gene: 9. CDR3 size: 15 residues. Per germline, CDR1 SGHTA and CDR2 FQGNSA. CDR3 coding DNA: TGTGCCAGCAGTTCGGGCGGGGGTCCTTACAATGAGCAGTTCTTC. This encodes CASSSGGGPYNEQFF. Using reference TRBV7-2 and TRBJ2-1 for the parts outside the CDR3, the full variable domain is GAGVSQSPSNKVTEKGKDVELRCDPISGHTALYWYRQSLGQGLEFLIYFQGNSAPDKSGLPSDRFSAERTGGSVSTLTIQRTQQEDSAVYLCASSSGGGPYNEQFFGPGTRLTVL.

The rearrangement links TRBV29-1 to TRBJ1-2; D call uncertain. The V gene lost 8 bases and the J gene lost 8 bases, with 15 bases spanning the gap. Germline CDR1 is SQVTM and CDR2 is ANQGSEA. CDR3 length: 11 amino acids. The CDR3 nucleotides are TGCAGCACCCCCGAGCACTTAGGCTACACCTTC. The encoded protein is CSTPEHLGYTF.

This chain uses TRBV11-1 with TRBJ2-2, with 12 bases that match TRBD2. CDR1 and CDR2 from the germline V gene are SGHAT and FQDESV (reference sequence). This CDR3 is built from 19 residues. The J segment lost 7 bases and the V segment lost 2 bases, leaving 14 bases of the junction unmatched. The CDR3 sequence is CASSLRSRLAGAAGGELFF. The CDR3, as DNA: TGTGCCAGCAGCTTACGGTCCCGACTAGCGGGGGCCGCAGGCGGGGAGCTGTTTTTT.

The chain combines TRBV29-1 with TRBJ2-7; D might be TRBD1 (6 bases). V was shortened by 2 bases and J by 4 bases, with 9 bases between the two germline ends. Germline CDR1 is SQVTM and CDR2 is ANQGSEA. The CDR3 covers 12 residues. The CDR3 sequence is CSVEMGAYEQYF. DNA for the CDR3: TGCAGCGTTGAAATGGGGGCTTACGAGCAGTACTTC.

This clonotype has a single count. The chain recombines TRBV28 with TRBJ2-3, with 13 bases aligning to TRBD2. This CDR3 has 16 amino acids. CDR1 and CDR2 from the germline V gene are MDHEN and SYDVKM. With 6 bases clipped from V and 3 bases from J, the junction kept 6 bases outside the gene matches. CDR3 region: CASRPGTSGVTDTQYF. DNA for the CDR3: TGTGCCAGCAGACCAGGGACTAGCGGGGTTACAGATACGCAGTATTTT.

The rearrangement links TRBV27 to TRBJ2-7, with a possible D match to TRBD2 (6 bases). The CDR3 has 14 amino acids. Per the germline V gene, CDR1 is MNHEY and CDR2 is SMNVEV (reference sequence). Trimming took 7 bases from V and 6 from J, leaving 19 bases between them. This CDR3 reads CASTGPSSGVEQYF. The CDR3 DNA reads as TGTGCCAGCACCGGGCCGTCGTCGGGGGTCGAGCAGTACTTC.

V usage is TRBV25-1 and J usage is TRBJ2-3; 7 nucleotides agree with TRBD1. V was pared by 6 bases and J by 4 bases, with 4 bases of the junction left unmatched. The germline V gene has CDR1 MGHDK and CDR2 SYGVNS. The CDR3 totals 13 residues. CDR3: CASRGTVPDTQYF. The CDR3 DNA reads as TGTGCCAGCAGGGGGACAGTCCCAGATACGCAGTATTTT.

The chain is built from TRBV2 and TRBJ1-5; D is perhaps TRBD1 (6 bases). Germline V lookup: CDR1 SNHLY, CDR2 FYNNEI. V was clipped by 3 bases and J by 4 bases, with 10 bases between them. The CDR3 is 14 amino acids. The CDR3 loop reads CASSEPGANQPQHF. The CDR3 DNA follows: TGTGCCAGCAGTGAGCCGGGGGCAAATCAGCCCCAGCATTTT.

The chain is built from TRBV27 and TRBJ1-1, with D possibly TRBD1 on 5 matching bases. The V end was cut by 3 bases, the J end by 8 bases, with 10 bases between. The germline gives CDR1 MNHEY, CDR2 SMNVEV (reference sequence). The CDR3 is 12 residues long. CDR3 coding DNA: TGTGCCAGCAGTTTTCCAGGGCGAGAAGCTTTCTTT. This gives the protein CASSFPGREAFF.